This T cell receptor beta chain was captured by sequencing in a study (dated by TCRdb to between 2015 and 2017). About the investigation overall: The study examined whether tumor-infiltrating Tregs in breast cancer are drawn from blood Tregs or arise in situ by conversion from other CD4+ T cell subsets.

What the research found in general, with its limitations: Validation in the larger cohort was restricted to a single TCR beta V-J rearrangement rather than whole repertoires. The TCR alpha and beta sequences of tumor-infiltrating Tregs showed the greatest overlap with tumor naive CD4+ T cells, followed by blood naive CD4+ T cells. Tumor memory CD4+ T cell TCR gene usage clustered with blood and lymph node memory CD4+ cells and lymph node naive CD4+ cells.

Amplification of full-length TCR variable regions was done by 5' RACE PCR using constant-region reverse primers, and this step was followed by semi-nested PCR with Nested Universal Primer A. Using the ReliaPrep RNA Cell Miniprep System, total RNA was extracted, and the SMARTer RACE 5'/3' Kit was then used to reverse transcribe the RNA into 5'RACE-ready cDNA. An Illumina MiSeq was used to sequence the full-length TCR alpha and beta libraries, which had been barcoded with multiplex adaptors. In the source study's methods: For each of nine subset-tissue groups, sequencing data from the five patients were pooled, and the groups were compared by unsupervised clustering of TCR gene usage. The Morisita-Horn index was used to calculate repertoire similarity, with shared sequences weighted by how much each contributed to each repertoire. The public reads were quality trimmed at Q25 with fastp and then assembled into clones with MiXCR by TCRdb, keeping productive beta chains. Rows with one shared CDR3 protein collapse into an entry with the most common genes and DNA. What appears here as the V and J calls and clone size reflects TCRdb's work, not the paper's. In all, the sample holds about 50,000 distinct CDR3 sequences, and about 28% of those were seen once. The ten largest clones take up 2.1% of the sample.

Naive CD4+ T cells were purified with the Miltenyi Naive CD4+ T Cell Isolation kit, with Tregs depleted using CD25 microbeads. Tregs, naive and memory CD4+ T cells from tumor, blood and ipsilateral draining lymph nodes of 4 or 5 breast cancer patients underwent full-length TCR alpha and beta sequencing. Ficoll density gradient centrifugation was used to isolate mononuclear cells from lymph nodes or from approximately 50 ml of peripheral blood. FACS confirmed that the sorted cell populations were more than 90% pure. Comments on this clonotype: It has no known antigen specificity. No base-level quality is on record; no much larger clone is a single base apart.

After removal of 6 bases from V and 2 bases from J, the junction retains 10 bases not matched to a gene. Reading from cysteine to phenylalanine, the CDR3 counts 16 amino acids. Just the 48-base CDR3 DNA is kept, in frame starting at base 1. For CDR1 and CDR2, the germline V gene lists MNHNS and SASEGT. The sequenced sample consisted of naive CD4+ T cells sorted from blood. The sample's cell subset or site label, in plain terms: naive CD4+ T cells, CD4+CD45RA+CD25-. This chain joins TRBV6-1 to TRBJ2-3; 8 middle bases align to TRBD2. The source of this sequence is a female donor with breast cancer. The bases are TGTGCCAGCAGGAAACTTTCTAGCGGGCCCACAGATACGCAGTATTTT. Translated, this gives CASRKLSSGPTDTQYF.